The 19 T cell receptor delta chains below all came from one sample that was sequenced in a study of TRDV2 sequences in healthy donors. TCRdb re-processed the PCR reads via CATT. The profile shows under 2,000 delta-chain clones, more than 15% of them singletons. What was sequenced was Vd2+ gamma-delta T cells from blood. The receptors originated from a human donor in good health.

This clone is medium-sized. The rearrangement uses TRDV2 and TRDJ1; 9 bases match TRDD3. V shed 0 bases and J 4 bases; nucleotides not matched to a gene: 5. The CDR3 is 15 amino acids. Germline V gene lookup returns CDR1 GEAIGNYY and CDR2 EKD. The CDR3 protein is CACDTVGLGDDKLIF. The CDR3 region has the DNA TGTGCCTGTGACACCGTGGGACTGGGGGACGATAAACTCATCTTT.

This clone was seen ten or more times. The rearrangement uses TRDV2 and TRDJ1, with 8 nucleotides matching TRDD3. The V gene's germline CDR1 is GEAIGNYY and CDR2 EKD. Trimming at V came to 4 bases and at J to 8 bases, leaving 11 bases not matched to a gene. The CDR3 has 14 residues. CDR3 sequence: CACDPVVGDLKLIF. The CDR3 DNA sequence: TGTGCCTGTGATCCCGTCGTGGGGGATCTCAAACTCATCTTT.

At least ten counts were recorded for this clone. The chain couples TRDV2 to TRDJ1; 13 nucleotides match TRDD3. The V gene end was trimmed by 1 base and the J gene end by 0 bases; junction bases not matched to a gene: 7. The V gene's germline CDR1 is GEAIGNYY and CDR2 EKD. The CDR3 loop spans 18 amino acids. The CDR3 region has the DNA TGTGCCTGTGACACTGTACTGGGGGATACGCTGTACACCGATAAACTCATCTTT. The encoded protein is CACDTVLGDTLYTDKLIF.

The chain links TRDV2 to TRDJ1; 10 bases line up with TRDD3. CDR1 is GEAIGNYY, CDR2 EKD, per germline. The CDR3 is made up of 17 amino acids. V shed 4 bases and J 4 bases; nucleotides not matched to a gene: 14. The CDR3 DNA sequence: TGTGCCTGTGATCCTCTCTTTGGGGGATACCGGGACGATAAACTCATCTTT. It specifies CACDPLFGGYRDDKLIF.

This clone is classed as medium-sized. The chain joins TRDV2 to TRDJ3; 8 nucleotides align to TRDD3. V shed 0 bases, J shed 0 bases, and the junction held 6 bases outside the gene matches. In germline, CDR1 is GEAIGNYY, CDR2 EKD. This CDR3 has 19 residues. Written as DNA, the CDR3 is TGTGCCTGTGACACCAACTGGGGGTCAAGCTCCTGGGACACCCGACAGATGTTTTTC. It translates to CACDTNWGSSSWDTRQMFF.

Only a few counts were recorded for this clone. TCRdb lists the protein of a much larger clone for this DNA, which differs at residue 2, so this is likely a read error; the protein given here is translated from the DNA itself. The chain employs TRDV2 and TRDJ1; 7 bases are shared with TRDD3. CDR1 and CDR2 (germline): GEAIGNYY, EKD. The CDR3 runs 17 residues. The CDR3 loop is CSCDPVLGPSSTDKLIF. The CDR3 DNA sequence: TGTTCCTGTGACCCCGTACTGGGGCCCTCTAGCACCGATAAACTCATCTTT.

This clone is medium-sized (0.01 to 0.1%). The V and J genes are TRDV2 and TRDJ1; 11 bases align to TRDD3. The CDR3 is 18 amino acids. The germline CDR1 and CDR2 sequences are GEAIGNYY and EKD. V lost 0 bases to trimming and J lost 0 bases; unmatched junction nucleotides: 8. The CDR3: CACDTLGLGDTNTDKLIF. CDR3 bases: TGTGCCTGTGACACCTTAGGGCTGGGGGATACTAACACCGATAAACTCATCTTT.

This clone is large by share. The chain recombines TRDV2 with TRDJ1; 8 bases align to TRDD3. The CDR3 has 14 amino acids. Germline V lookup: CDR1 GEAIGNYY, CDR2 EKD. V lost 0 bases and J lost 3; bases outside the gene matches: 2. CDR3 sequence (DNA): TGTGCCTGTGACACCGTGGGGGATTCCGATAAACTCATCTTT. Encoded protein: CACDTVGDSDKLIF.

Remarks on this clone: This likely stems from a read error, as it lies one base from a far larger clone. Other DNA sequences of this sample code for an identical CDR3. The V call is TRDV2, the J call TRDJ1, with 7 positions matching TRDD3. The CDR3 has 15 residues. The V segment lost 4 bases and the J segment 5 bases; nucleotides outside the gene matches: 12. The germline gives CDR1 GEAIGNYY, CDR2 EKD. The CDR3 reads CACDFAGYNADKLIF. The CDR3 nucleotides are TGTGCCTGTGATTTTGCGGGATACAACGCTGATAAACTCATCTTT.

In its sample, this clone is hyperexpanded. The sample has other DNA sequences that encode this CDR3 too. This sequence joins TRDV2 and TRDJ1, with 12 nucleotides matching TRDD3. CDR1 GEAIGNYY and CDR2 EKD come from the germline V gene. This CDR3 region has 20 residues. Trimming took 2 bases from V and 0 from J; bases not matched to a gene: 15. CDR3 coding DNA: TGTGCCTGTGACAACGTGGTACTGGGGGATACAGTATCGTACACCGATAAACTCATCTTT. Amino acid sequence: CACDNVVLGDTVSYTDKLIF.

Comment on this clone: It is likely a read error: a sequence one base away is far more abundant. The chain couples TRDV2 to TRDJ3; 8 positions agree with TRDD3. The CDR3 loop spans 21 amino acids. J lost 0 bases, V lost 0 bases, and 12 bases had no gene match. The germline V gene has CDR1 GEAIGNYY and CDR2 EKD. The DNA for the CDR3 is TGTGCCTGTGACACCTTACTGAGGGATACGCCAAGCTCCTGGGACACCCGACAGATGTTTTTC. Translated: CACDTLLRDTPSSWDTRQMFF.

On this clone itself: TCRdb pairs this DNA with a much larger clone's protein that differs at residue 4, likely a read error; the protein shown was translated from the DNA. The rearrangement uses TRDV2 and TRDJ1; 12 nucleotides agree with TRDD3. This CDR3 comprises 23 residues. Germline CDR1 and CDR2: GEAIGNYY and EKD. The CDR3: CACGTVTLGLPTGLGDTSVKLIF. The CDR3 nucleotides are TGTGCCTGTGGCACCGTAACATTAGGTCTTCCTACTGGACTGGGGGATACTTCGGTTAAACTCATCTTT.

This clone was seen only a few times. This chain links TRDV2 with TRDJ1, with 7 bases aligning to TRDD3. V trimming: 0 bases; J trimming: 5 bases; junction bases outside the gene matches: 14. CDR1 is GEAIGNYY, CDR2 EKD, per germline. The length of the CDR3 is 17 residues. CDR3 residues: CACDTVNWGTTGDKLIF. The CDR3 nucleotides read TGTGCCTGTGACACCGTTAATTGGGGGACCACGGGGGATAAACTCATCTTT.

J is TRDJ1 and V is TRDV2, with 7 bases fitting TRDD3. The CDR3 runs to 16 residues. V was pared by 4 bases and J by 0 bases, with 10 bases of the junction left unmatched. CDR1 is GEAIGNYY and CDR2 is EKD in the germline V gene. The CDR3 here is CACDFAGYQYTDKLIF. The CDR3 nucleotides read TGTGCCTGTGATTTTGCGGGATACCAGTACACCGATAAACTCATCTTT.

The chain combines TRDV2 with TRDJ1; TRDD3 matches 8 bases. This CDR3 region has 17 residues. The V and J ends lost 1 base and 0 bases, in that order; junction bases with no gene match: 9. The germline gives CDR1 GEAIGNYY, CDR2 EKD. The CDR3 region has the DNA TGTGCCTGTGACACTCTACTGGGGGGGACGTACACCGATAAACTCATCTTT. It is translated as CACDTLLGGTYTDKLIF.

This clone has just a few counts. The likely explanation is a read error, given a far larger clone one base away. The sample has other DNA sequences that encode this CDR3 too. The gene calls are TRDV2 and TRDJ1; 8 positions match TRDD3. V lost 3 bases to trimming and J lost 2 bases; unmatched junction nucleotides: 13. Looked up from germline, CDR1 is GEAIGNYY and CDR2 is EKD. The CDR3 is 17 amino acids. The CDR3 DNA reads TGTGCCTGTGACCCGATTTCCCGGGGGGGATATACCGATAAACTCATCTTT. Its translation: CACDPISRGGYTDKLIF.

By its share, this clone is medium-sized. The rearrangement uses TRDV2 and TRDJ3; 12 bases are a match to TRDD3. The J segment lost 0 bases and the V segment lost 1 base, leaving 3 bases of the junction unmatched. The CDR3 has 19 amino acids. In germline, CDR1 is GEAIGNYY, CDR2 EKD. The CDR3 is CACDTAGGYASWDTRQMFF. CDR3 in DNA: TGTGCCTGTGACACGGCTGGGGGATACGCCTCCTGGGACACCCGACAGATGTTTTTC.

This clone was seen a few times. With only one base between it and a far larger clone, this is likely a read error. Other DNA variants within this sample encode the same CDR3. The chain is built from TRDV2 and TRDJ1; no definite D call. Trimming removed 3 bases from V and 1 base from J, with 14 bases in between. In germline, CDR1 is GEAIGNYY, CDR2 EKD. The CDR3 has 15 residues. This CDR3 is CACDELGFRTDKLIF. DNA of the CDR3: TGTGCCTGTGACGAACTCGGATTCCGCACCGATAAACTCATCTTT.

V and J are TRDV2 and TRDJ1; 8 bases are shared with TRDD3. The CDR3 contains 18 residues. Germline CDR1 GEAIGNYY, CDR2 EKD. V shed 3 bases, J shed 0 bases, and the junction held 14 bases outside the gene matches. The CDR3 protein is CACDSVGDTVSYTDKLIF. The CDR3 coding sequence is TGTGCCTGTGACTCCGTCGGGGATACAGTATCGTACACCGATAAACTCATCTTT.